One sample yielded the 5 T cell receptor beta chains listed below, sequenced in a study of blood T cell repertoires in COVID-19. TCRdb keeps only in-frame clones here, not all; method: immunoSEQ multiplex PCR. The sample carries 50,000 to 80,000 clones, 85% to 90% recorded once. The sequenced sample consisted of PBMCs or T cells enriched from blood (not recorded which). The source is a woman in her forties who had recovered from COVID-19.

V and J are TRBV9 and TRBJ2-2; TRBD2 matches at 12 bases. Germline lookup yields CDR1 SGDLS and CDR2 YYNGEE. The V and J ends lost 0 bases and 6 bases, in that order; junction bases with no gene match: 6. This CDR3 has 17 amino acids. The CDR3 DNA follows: TGTGCCAGCAGCGTAGTCGCTAGCGGGGGGGCCGCCGGGGAGCTGTTTTTT. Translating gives CASSVVASGGAAGELFF. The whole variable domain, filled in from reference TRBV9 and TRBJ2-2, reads DSGVTQTPKHLITATGQRVTLRCSPRSGDLSVYWYQQSLDQGLQFLIQYYNGEERAKGNILERFSAQQFPDLHSELNLSSLELGDSALYFCASSVVASGGAAGELFFGEGSRLTVL.

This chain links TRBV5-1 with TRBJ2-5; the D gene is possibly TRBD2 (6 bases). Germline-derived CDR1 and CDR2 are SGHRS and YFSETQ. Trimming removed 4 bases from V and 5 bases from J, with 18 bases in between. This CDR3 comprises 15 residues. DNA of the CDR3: TGCGCCAGCAGCCAACTGGGGCACCGGGGGGAGACCCAGTACTTC. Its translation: CASSQLGHRGETQYF.

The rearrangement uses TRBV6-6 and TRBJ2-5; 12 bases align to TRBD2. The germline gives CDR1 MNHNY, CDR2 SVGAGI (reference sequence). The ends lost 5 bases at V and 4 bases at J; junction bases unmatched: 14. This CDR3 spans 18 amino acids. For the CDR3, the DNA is TGTGCCAGCAGTCGACCTGGAGCTAGCGGGGGGGTACGAGAGACCCAGTACTTC. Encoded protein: CASSRPGASGGVRETQYF.

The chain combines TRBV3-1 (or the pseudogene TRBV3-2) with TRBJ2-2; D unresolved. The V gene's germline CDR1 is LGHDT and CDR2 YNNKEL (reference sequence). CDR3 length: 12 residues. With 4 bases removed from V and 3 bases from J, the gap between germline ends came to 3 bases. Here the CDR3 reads CASSPYTGELFF. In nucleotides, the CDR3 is TGTGCCAGCAGCCCGTACACCGGGGAGCTGTTTTTT.

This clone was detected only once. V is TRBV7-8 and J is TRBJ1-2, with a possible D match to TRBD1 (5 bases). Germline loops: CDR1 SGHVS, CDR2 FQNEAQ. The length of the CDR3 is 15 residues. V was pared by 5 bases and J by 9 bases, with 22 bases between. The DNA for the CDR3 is TGTGCCAGCAGCCGAGAGGGGCAGGCCCGCGGGAGCTACACCTTC. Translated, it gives CASSREGQARGSYTF.